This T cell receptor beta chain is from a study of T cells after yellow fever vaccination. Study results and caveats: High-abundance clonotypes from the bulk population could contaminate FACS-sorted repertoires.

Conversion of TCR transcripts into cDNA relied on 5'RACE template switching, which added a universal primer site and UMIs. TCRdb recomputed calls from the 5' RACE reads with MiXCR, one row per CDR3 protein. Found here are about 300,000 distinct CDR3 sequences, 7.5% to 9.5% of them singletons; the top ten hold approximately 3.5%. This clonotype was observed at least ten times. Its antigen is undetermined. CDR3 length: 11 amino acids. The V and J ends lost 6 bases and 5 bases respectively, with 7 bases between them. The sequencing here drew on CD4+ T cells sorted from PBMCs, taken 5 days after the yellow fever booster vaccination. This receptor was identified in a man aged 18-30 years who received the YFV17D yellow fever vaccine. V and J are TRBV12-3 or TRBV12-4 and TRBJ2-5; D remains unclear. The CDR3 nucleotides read TGTGCCAGCAGCACCCGGGAGACCCAGTACTTC. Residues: CASSTRETQYF.